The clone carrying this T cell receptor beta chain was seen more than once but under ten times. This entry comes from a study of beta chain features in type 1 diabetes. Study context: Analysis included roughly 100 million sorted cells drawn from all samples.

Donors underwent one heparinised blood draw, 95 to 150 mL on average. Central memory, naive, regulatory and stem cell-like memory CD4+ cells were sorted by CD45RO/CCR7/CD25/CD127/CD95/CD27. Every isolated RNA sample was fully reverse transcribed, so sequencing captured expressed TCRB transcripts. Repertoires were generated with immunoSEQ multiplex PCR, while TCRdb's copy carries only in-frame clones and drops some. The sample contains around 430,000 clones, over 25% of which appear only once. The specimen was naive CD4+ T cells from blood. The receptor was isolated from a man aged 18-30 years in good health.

Here the CDR3 reads CAWGVTADQPQHF. The DNA for the CDR3 is TGTGCCTGGGGAGTAACGGCAGATCAGCCCCAGCATTTT. The chain has TRBV30 and TRBJ1-5; D remains unclear. The V gene lost 5 bases and the J gene lost 5 bases, with 13 bases spanning the gap. This CDR3 comprises 13 residues. CDR1 and CDR2 from the germline V gene are GTSNPN and SVGIG (reference sequence).